The source of this T cell receptor beta chain is a study of identical twins' blood T cells. Study information: Approximately 50 million reads came from about twelve libraries, six alpha, six beta.

TCRdb redid the calling of the 5' RACE reads with MiXCR, one entry per CDR3 protein. The sample has 350,000 to 450,000 distinct CDR3 sequences; about 28% are singletons. The CDR3 sequence is 16 residues long. Between the trimmed V and J ends, which lost 1 base and 6 bases, there was a span of 15 bases. This clonotype was counted ten times or more. The sequence came from a woman aged 18 to 55 in good health. The sequenced sample was PBMCs. The chain carries TRBV12-3 or TRBV12-4 and TRBJ2-2; D is unresolved. The chain's CDR3 is CASSLDDWATPGELFF. The CDR3 DNA is TGTGCCAGCAGTTTAGACGACTGGGCCACCCCCGGGGAGCTGTTTTTT.